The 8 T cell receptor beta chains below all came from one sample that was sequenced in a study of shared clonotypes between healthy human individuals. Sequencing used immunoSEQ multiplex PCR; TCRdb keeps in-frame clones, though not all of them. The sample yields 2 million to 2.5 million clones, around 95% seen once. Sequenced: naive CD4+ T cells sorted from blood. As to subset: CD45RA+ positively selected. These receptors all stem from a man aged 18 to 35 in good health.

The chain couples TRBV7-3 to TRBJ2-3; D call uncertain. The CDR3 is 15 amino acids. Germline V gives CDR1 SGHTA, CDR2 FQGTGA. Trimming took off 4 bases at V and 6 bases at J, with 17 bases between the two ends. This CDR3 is CASSSGPASRDTQYF. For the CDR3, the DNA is TGTGCCAGCAGCTCTGGACCGGCCTCGAGGGATACGCAGTATTTT.

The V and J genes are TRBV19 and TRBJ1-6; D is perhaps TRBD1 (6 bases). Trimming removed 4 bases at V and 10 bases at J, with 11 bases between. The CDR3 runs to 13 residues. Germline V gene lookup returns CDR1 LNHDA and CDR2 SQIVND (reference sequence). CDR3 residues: CASSTDRPSPLHF. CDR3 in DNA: TGTGCCAGTAGTACTGACAGGCCATCACCCCTCCACTTT.

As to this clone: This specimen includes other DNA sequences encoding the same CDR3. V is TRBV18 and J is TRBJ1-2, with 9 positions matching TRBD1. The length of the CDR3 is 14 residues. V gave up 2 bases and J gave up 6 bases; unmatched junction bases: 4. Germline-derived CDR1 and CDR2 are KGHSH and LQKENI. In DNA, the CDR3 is TGTGCCAGCTCACCAACGGGGACAGGGAATGGCTACACCTTC. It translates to CASSPTGTGNGYTF.

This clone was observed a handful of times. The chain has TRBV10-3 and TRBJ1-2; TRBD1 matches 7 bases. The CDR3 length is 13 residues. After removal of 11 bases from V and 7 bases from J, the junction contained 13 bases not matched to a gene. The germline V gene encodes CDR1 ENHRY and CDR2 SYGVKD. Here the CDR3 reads CAPQGTAWSGYTF. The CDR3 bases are TGTGCCCCGCAGGGGACAGCGTGGAGTGGCTACACCTTC.

The CDR3 spells CAASDRAFNEKLFF. The CDR3 DNA sequence: TGTGCCGCCTCGGACAGGGCCTTTAATGAAAAACTGTTTTTT. V and J are TRBV10-3 and TRBJ1-4; 8 bases map to TRBD1. Germline CDR1 reads ENHRY; CDR2 reads SYGVKD. CDR3 length: 14 amino acids. Trimming cost V 11 bases and J 4 bases; bases outside gene matches: 9.

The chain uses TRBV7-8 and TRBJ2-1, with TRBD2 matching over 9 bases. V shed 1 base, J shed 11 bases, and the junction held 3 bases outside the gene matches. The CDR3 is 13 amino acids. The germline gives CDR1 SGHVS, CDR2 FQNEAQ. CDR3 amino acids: CASSLGSSGKQFF. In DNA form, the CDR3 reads TGTGCCAGCAGCTTAGGTTCTAGCGGGAAGCAGTTCTTC.

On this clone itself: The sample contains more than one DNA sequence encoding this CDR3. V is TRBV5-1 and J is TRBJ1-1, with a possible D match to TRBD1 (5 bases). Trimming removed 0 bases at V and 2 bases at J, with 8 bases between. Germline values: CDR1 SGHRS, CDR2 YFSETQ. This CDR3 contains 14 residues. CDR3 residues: CASSLGQINTEAFF. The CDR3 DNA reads TGCGCCAGCAGCTTGGGACAGATAAACACTGAAGCTTTCTTT.

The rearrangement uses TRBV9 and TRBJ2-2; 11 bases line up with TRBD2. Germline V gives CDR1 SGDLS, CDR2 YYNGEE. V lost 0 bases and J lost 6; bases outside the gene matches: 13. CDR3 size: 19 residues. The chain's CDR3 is CASSVAPHSGRALAGELFF. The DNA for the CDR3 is TGTGCCAGCAGCGTAGCTCCCCATAGCGGGAGGGCTTTGGCCGGGGAGCTGTTTTTT.